These T cell receptor beta chains were read from a single sample in a study of pediatric ulcerative colitis. The protocol was immunoSEQ multiplex PCR, while the TCRdb copy is restricted to in-frame clones and leaves out a portion. In the table there are some 35,000 clones, roughly 81% of which are singletons. The sequencing input was gut tissue. These receptors came from a boy between 10 and 17 years old with mild ulcerative colitis. The CDR3 runs from the conserved cysteine through the conserved F or W. The order of the fields is clone size, V gene, D gene, J gene, CDR3 DNA, CDR3 protein. A D gene is named only where the DNA matches it firmly. Size is omitted from some rows. Given values are once, few, many or a class for expanded clones.

-,TRBV2,-,TRBJ1-1,TGTGCCAGCAGTGAAGTCCCAGGGGTGAACACTGAAGCTTTCTTT,CASSEVPGVNTEAFF
-,TRBV19,TRBD1,TRBJ1-1,TGTGCCAGCGGGCGTACAGGGGGTAACACTGAAGCTTTCTTT,CASGRTGGNTEAFF
-,TRBV30,-,TRBJ2-6,TGTGCCTGGAGGCGGGTCGGCGGGGCCAACGTCCTGACTTTC,CAWRRVGGANVLTF
-,TRBV30,-,TRBJ1-6,TGTGCCTGGAGTGTTGGGTGGTCACCCCTCCACTTT,CAWSVGWSPLHF
once,TRBV12-5,-,TRBJ2-2,TGTGCTAGTGCCTACACCGGGGAGCTGTTTTTT,CASAYTGELFF
-,TRBV29-1,TRBD2,TRBJ2-1,TGCAGCGTTGGACGGGGGGGCCTCAATGAGCAGTTCTTC,CSVGRGGLNEQFF
-,TRBV19,-,TRBJ1-5,TGTGCCACCCGGGGGAGCAATCAGCCCCAGCATTTT,CATRGSNQPQHF
-,TRBV5-1,-,TRBJ1-1,TGCGCCAGCAGCTTACAGACAGGGAACACTGAAGCTTTCTTT,CASSLQTGNTEAFF
-,TRBV19,-,TRBJ1-1,TGTGCCAGTAGTATTTTGGGGGCCCCGAACACTGAAGCTTTCTTT,CASSILGAPNTEAFF
-,TRBV5-4,-,TRBJ2-3,TGTGCCAGCAGCCGGGAGCCAGGGGATACGCAGTATTTT,CASSREPGDTQYF
-,TRBV7-2,-,TRBJ1-3,TGTGCCAGCAGCAACATGCGGGGCTCTGGAAACACCATATATTTT,CASSNMRGSGNTIYF
-,TRBV27,-,TRBJ2-7,TGTGCCAGCAGTTTTGCCAGGAACTACGAGCAGTACTTC,CASSFARNYEQYF
once,TRBV6-1,TRBD2,TRBJ2-7,TGTGCCAGCAGTGAATTCCGGAAGCTTCGGGCCCAAAAAAAGACTAGCACTAATTACCACGAGCAGTACTTC,CASSEFRKLRAQKKTSTNYHEQYF
once,TRBV12-5,-,TRBJ1-2,TGTGCTAGTGGTTTGGGTACGGGGCTCTATGGCTACACCTTC,CASGLGTGLYGYTF
-,TRBV4-2,-,TRBJ1-5,TGTGCCAGCAGCCAAGAAGGGGGAGGGCTGGGGCAGCCCCAGCATTTT,CASSQEGGGLGQPQHF
-,TRBV5-8,TRBD2,TRBJ2-1,TGTGCCAGCAGCTTGGTCGGGGGGAGGTCCTACAATGAGCAGTTCTTC,CASSLVGGRSYNEQFF
-,TRBV11-2,-,TRBJ1-1,TGTGCCAGCAGCGAATTCCGGACAAGGGCGGAGAACACTGAAGCTTTCTTT,CASSEFRTRAENTEAFF
-,TRBV7-3,-,TRBJ1-3,TGTGCCAGCAGCTTACAGGGGAGCCCTGGAAACACCATATATTTT,CASSLQGSPGNTIYF
few,TRBV5-8,-,TRBJ1-6,TGTGCCAGCAGCTTCTCTGACAGAGGGAATTCACCCCTCCACTTT,CASSFSDRGNSPLHF
-,TRBV6-5,-,TRBJ1-2,TGTGCCAGCAGTTACGGGGACGGCCGGATCTATGGCTACACCTTC,CASSYGDGRIYGYTF
few,TRBV7-2,TRBD1,TRBJ1-2,TGTGCCAGCAGCTTACAGGGGGCTAACTATGGCTACACCTTC,CASSLQGANYGYTF
few,TRBV5-4,-,TRBJ1-1,TGTGCCAGCAGCTTCATCGGGTGGGACACTGAAGCTTTCTTT,CASSFIGWDTEAFF
-,TRBV19,-,TRBJ1-4,TGTGCCAGTTGCTCCTTGACAGATCCGCGAAAACTGTTTTTT,CASCSLTDPRKLFF
once,TRBV27,-,TRBJ1-2,TGTGCCAGCAGATCCTACTATGGCTACACCTTC,CASRSYYGYTF
-,TRBV5-8,-,TRBJ1-1,TGTGCCACCGGACAGCATGAAGCTTTCTTT,CATGQHEAFF
-,TRBV6-1,-,TRBJ1-5,TGTGCCAGCACCGTACAGATCTGGGATCAGCCCCAGCATTTT,CASTVQIWDQPQHF
once,TRBV27,-,TRBJ1-6,TGTGCCAGCAGTTTAGCACAGGTACATAATTCACCCCTCCACTTT,CASSLAQVHNSPLHF
-,TRBV27,-,TRBJ2-2,TGTGCCAGCAGTTTAATAGGACTCCACGGGGAGCTGTTTTTT,CASSLIGLHGELFF
-,TRBV5-8,-,TRBJ1-3,TGTGCCAGCAGTCGACATCAGGCAGTCGGCACCATATATTTT,CASSRHQAVGTIYF
-,TRBV30,-,TRBJ1-2,TGTGCCTGTGATTGGAGCAGGGTTTCGGCTAACTATGGCTACACCTTC,CACDWSRVSANYGYTF
-,TRBV18,-,TRBJ2-7,TGTGCCAGCTCAGAGGGGGGGACCTACGAGCAGTACTTC,CASSEGGTYEQYF
-,TRBV6-1,TRBD2,TRBJ2-5,TGTGCCAGCAGTGAGCTAGCGGGGGGGCATGAGACCCAGTACTTC,CASSELAGGHETQYF
-,TRBV7-2,TRBD2,TRBJ2-7,TGTGCCAGCAGCCCAGCGGGGGGCCCTTACGAGCAGTACTTC,CASSPAGGPYEQYF
-,TRBV11-1,-,TRBJ2-3,TGTGCCAGCAGCTTAGAAGGGGGGGCAAGATGGGCAGATACGCAGTATTTT,CASSLEGGARWADTQYF
-,TRBV29-1,TRBD1,TRBJ1-5,TGCAGCGTTCAGGGGGCGAGCAATCAGCCCCAGCATTTT,CSVQGASNQPQHF
few,TRBV5-8,-,TRBJ2-3,TGTGCCAGCAGCTTTGCGGGGACGCAGTATTTT,CASSFAGTQYF
-,TRBV2,TRBD1,TRBJ1-5,TGTGCCAGCAGTGACGGACAGGGCAATCAGCCCCAGCATTTT,CASSDGQGNQPQHF
-,TRBV6-5,TRBD1,TRBJ1-1,TGTGCCAGCCACAGGGGAGAATTTGCTGAAGCTTTCTTT,CASHRGEFAEAFF
-,TRBV6-5,-,TRBJ1-1,TGTGCCAGCAGTTACTCCCGGGATCGAACTGAAGCTTTCTTT,CASSYSRDRTEAFF
-,TRBV27,-,TRBJ1-5,TGTGCCAGCGCCTCGGGCTCCGGTCAGCCCCAGCATTTT,CASASGSGQPQHF
-,TRBV7-8,TRBD1,TRBJ2-7,TGTGCCAGCAGCGTTAACCGGGACAGCGGCGAGCAGTACTTC,CASSVNRDSGEQYF
once,TRBV2,-,TRBJ1-1,TGTGCCAGCAGCGACGAAATTAACACTGAAGCTTTCTTT,CASSDEINTEAFF
-,TRBV30,-,TRBJ1-1,TGTGCCGGGACCTGGACAAGGGGTGAAGCTTTCTTT,CAGTWTRGEAFF
-,TRBV11-3,-,TRBJ1-2,TGTGCCAGCAGCCGGGATCACCGGGACTATGGCTACACCTTC,CASSRDHRDYGYTF
-,TRBV21-1,-,TRBJ2-5,TGTGCCAGCAGCATGCGACAGGGTGGTCCGAGAGGGAATAAAGAGACCCAGTACTTC,CASSMRQGGPRGNKETQYF
-,TRBV7-9,-,TRBJ2-7,TGTGCCAGCAGCCCGACCGGATGGGAAACCGGCTACGAGCAGTACTTC,CASSPTGWETGYEQYF
-,TRBV5-1,TRBD1,TRBJ2-1,TGCGCCAGCAGGGCTACAGGGGGCCCTTCCTACAATGAGCAGTTCTTC,CASRATGGPSYNEQFF
-,TRBV27,-,TRBJ1-2,TGTGCCAGCAGTCCTCATTACCGTAACTATGGCTACACCTTC,CASSPHYRNYGYTF
-,TRBV5-1,-,TRBJ2-2,TGCGCCAGCAGCTTGGATCCAGCCGGGGAGCTGTTTTTT,CASSLDPAGELFF
-,TRBV5-1,-,TRBJ2-2,TGCGCCAGCAGCTGGGGCGTGGACACCGGGGAGCTGTTTTTT,CASSWGVDTGELFF
few,TRBV2,-,TRBJ1-6,TGTGCCAGCAGTGAGAGGCAAGTTAATTCACCCCTCCACTTT,CASSERQVNSPLHF
-,TRBV9,TRBD2,TRBJ2-7,TGTGCCAGCAGTCCTAGCGGGGCCCCCCGGATCGGCGAGCAGTACTTC,CASSPSGAPRIGEQYF
-,TRBV28,TRBD1,TRBJ2-5,TGTGCCAGCAGTCGCCGTGAAGGGACAGGCTCTTTGGAGACCCAGTACTTC,CASSRREGTGSLETQYF
-,TRBV6-5,-,TRBJ2-1,TGTGCCAGCAGTTACCGTGGTAATGAGCAGTTCTTC,CASSYRGNEQFF
-,TRBV6-1,TRBD1,TRBJ1-6,TGTGCCAGCAGCCGGGGACAGGGTACTACTTCACCCCTCCACTTT,CASSRGQGTTSPLHF
-,TRBV29-1,-,TRBJ1-1,TGCAGCGTTGGAAGACTCATGAACACTGAAGCTTTCTTT,CSVGRLMNTEAFF
-,TRBV27,-,TRBJ1-6,TGTGCCAGCAGTTTAAGGGGGAAAGGATCACCCCTCCACTTT,CASSLRGKGSPLHF